Sequencing of this T cell receptor beta chain was carried out in a study of blood T cells in healthy people across ages. Study information: Per two T cells, template switching captured roughly one barcoded beta molecule.

A second about 6 to 12 cycle PCR used barcoded and J-beta primers. TCRdb analysed the 5' RACE reads with MiXCR anew, one entry per CDR3 protein. The data contain over 1,500,000 distinct CDR3 sequences, around half of them singletons. All donors came from Russia, were Caucasian and healthy, and spanned ages about 6 to 90. Notes on this clonotype: Its antigen remains unknown.

The V gene's germline CDR1 is SGHDN and CDR2 FVKESK. The CDR3 runs to 15 residues. The J segment lost 6 bases and the V segment lost 3 bases, leaving 7 bases of the junction unmatched. Study-wide points: A roughly linear fall in TCR beta diversity per million T cells was seen with increasing age. Estimated diversity across one million T cells was deemed an underestimate.

The sequence came from a woman aged 40 to 50 in good health. Sequenced: blood. The rearrangement uses TRBV14 and TRBJ1-5; TRBD1 matches at 8 bases. The CDR3 DNA sequence: TGTGCCAGCAGCCATGGACAGGGCTGGTCTCAGCCCCAGCATTTT. Its protein is CASSHGQGWSQPQHF.